The rows below give T cell receptor beta chains drawn from one sample of a study of naive and memory T cell subsets. TCRdb recomputed calls from the UMI-ligation and nested PCR reads with MiXCR, one row per CDR3 protein. In the table there are 140,000 to 150,000 distinct CDR3 sequences, over 15% of which are singletons. Sequences were obtained from naive CD4+ T cells from blood. The source is a human donor in good health. CDR3s include the opening cysteine and the closing phenylalanine or tryptophan. Fields, in order: J gene, D gene, clone size, V gene, CDR3 protein, CDR3 DNA. The D gene is left open where the match is weak. Part of the rows lack a size; the others show once, few, many or a class for expanded clones.

J: TRBJ2-5; D: TRBD2; size: many; V: TRBV29-1; CDR3: CSVEGGETQYF; DNA: TGCAGCGTTGAGGGAGGGGAGACCCAGTACTTC
J: TRBJ2-2; D: -; size: -; V: TRBV12-3/TRBV12-4; CDR3: CASSFSGEYSGELFF; DNA: TGTGCCAGCAGTTTCTCCGGGGAATATTCCGGGGAGCTGTTTTTT
J: TRBJ2-6; D: -; size: -; V: TRBV28; CDR3: CASGMVAGANVLTF; DNA: TGTGCCAGCGGGATGGTTGCTGGGGCCAACGTCCTGACTTTC
J: TRBJ2-2; D: TRBD2; size: -; V: TRBV6-2/TRBV6-3; CDR3: CASSSIGGANTGELFF; DNA: TGTGCCAGCAGTTCCATCGGGGGGGCGAACACCGGGGAGCTGTTTTTT
J: TRBJ2-5; D: -; size: few; V: TRBV11-2; CDR3: CASSLGRSGWEETQYF; DNA: TGTGCCAGCAGCTTAGGGAGGTCGGGATGGGAAGAGACCCAGTACTTC
J: TRBJ2-7; D: TRBD2; size: few; V: TRBV7-2; CDR3: CASSVDGGSSYEQYF; DNA: TGTGCCAGCAGCGTGGACGGGGGGAGCTCCTACGAGCAGTACTTC
J: TRBJ2-7; D: -; size: -; V: TRBV4-1; CDR3: CASSQEQESYEQYF; DNA: TGCGCCAGCAGCCAAGAACAGGAGTCCTACGAGCAGTACTTC
J: TRBJ2-3; D: TRBD2; size: -; V: TRBV29-1; CDR3: CSVEGPGGSTDTQYF; DNA: TGCAGCGTCGAAGGGCCGGGGGGTAGCACAGATACGCAGTATTTT
J: TRBJ2-4; D: -; size: -; V: TRBV7-2; CDR3: CASSLARMGPKNIQYF; DNA: TGTGCCAGCAGCTTGGCCAGGATGGGTCCCAAAAACATTCAGTACTTC
J: TRBJ1-1; D: TRBD1; size: few; V: TRBV15; CDR3: CATSRDITGGMNTEAFF; DNA: TGTGCCACCAGCAGAGATATCACAGGGGGAATGAACACTGAAGCTTTCTTT
J: TRBJ2-7; D: -; size: few; V: TRBV3-2; CDR3: CASSQDTGQGPLEQYF; DNA: TGTGCCAGCAGCCAAGATACGGGACAGGGCCCCCTCGAGCAGTACTTC
J: TRBJ1-1; D: -; size: few; V: TRBV27; CDR3: CASWGSLAQSVDTEAFF; DNA: TGTGCCAGCTGGGGATCGCTAGCGCAGTCCGTTGACACTGAAGCTTTCTTT
J: TRBJ2-4; D: TRBD2; size: few; V: TRBV20-1; CDR3: CSASGRLAKNIQYF; DNA: TGCAGTGCTAGCGGGAGGTTAGCCAAAAACATTCAGTACTTC
J: TRBJ2-1; D: TRBD2; size: -; V: TRBV28; CDR3: CASSLQGAGTGGSYNEQFF; DNA: TGTGCCAGCAGTTTACAAGGGGCGGGAACGGGGGGATCCTACAATGAGCAGTTCTTC
J: TRBJ1-1; D: -; size: -; V: TRBV5-1; CDR3: CASSLEGGDTEAFF; DNA: TGCGCCAGCAGCTTGGAAGGGGGAGACACTGAAGCTTTCTTT
J: TRBJ2-5; D: TRBD1; size: -; V: TRBV7-2; CDR3: CASSWDRGRETQYF; DNA: TGTGCCAGCAGCTGGGACAGGGGAAGAGAGACCCAGTACTTC
J: TRBJ2-1; D: -; size: many; V: TRBV20-1; CDR3: CSASLANEQFF; DNA: TGCAGTGCTTCTCTAGCGAATGAGCAGTTCTTC
J: TRBJ2-3; D: -; size: many; V: TRBV12-3/TRBV12-4; CDR3: CASSREIWTDTQYF; DNA: TGTGCCAGCAGCCGGGAGATCTGGACAGATACGCAGTATTTT
J: TRBJ2-1; D: -; size: few; V: TRBV14; CDR3: CASSQDWNEQFF; DNA: TGTGCCAGCAGCCAAGACTGGAATGAGCAGTTCTTC
J: TRBJ2-3; D: -; size: -; V: TRBV29-1; CDR3: CSVQGLSTDTQYF; DNA: TGCAGCGTCCAGGGTCTTAGCACAGATACGCAGTATTTT
J: TRBJ1-4; D: -; size: -; V: TRBV28; CDR3: CASSFGVAGNEKLFF; DNA: TGTGCCAGCAGTTTTGGGGTGGCAGGGAACGAAAAACTGTTTTTT
J: TRBJ1-2; D: -; size: few; V: TRBV2; CDR3: CASSGTVSNYGYTF; DNA: TGTGCCAGCAGTGGGACAGTGAGTAACTATGGCTACACCTTC
J: TRBJ2-1; D: TRBD2; size: few; V: TRBV28; CDR3: CASRPGTSGNNEQFF; DNA: TGTGCCAGCAGACCAGGGACTAGCGGAAACAATGAGCAGTTCTTC
J: TRBJ2-7; D: TRBD1; size: -; V: TRBV5-1; CDR3: CASSRDRGVRYEQYF; DNA: TGCGCCAGCAGCCGTGACAGGGGGGTGAGGTACGAGCAGTACTTC
J: TRBJ1-3; D: TRBD1; size: -; V: TRBV2; CDR3: CASGRDRQLGNTIYF; DNA: TGTGCCAGCGGAAGGGACAGACAACTTGGGAACACCATATATTTT
J: TRBJ2-7; D: -; size: many; V: TRBV19; CDR3: CASSISSARSSYEQYF; DNA: TGTGCCAGTAGTATTAGTTCCGCGAGGAGCTCCTACGAGCAGTACTTC
J: TRBJ2-7; D: -; size: few; V: TRBV27; CDR3: CASSLPGNEQYF; DNA: TGTGCCAGCAGTCTCCCGGGGAACGAGCAGTACTTC
J: TRBJ2-5; D: -; size: few; V: TRBV9; CDR3: CASSVINGREYF; DNA: TGTGCCAGCAGCGTGATAAACGGGAGAGAGTACTTC
J: TRBJ1-4; D: -; size: -; V: TRBV6-1; CDR3: CASSHGQGGNEKLFF; DNA: TGTGCCAGCAGTCATGGTCAGGGAGGTAATGAAAAACTGTTTTTT
J: TRBJ1-2; D: TRBD1; size: few; V: TRBV2; CDR3: CASSYTGAEGYTF; DNA: TGTGCCAGCAGTTATACAGGGGCCGAGGGCTACACCTTC
J: TRBJ2-5; D: TRBD2; size: few; V: TRBV28; CDR3: CASSLSASGARGTQYF; DNA: TGTGCCAGCAGTTTATCGGCTAGCGGAGCGAGGGGGACCCAGTACTTC
J: TRBJ2-5; D: -; size: -; V: TRBV29-1; CDR3: CSVETVPENF; DNA: TGCAGCGTTGAAACCGTCCCAGAGAACTTC
J: TRBJ1-2; D: -; size: many; V: TRBV4-3; CDR3: CASSQEQGRRHYGYTF; DNA: TGCGCCAGCAGCCAAGAGCAGGGCAGGCGTCACTATGGCTACACCTTC
J: TRBJ2-3; D: -; size: -; V: TRBV7-6; CDR3: CASSPIGHPDTQYF; DNA: TGTGCCAGCAGCCCAATCGGGCATCCAGATACGCAGTATTTT
J: TRBJ2-5; D: -; size: -; V: TRBV2; CDR3: CASSEERQQETQYF; DNA: TGTGCCAGCAGTGAAGAACGGCAGCAAGAGACCCAGTACTTC
J: TRBJ1-5; D: TRBD1; size: few; V: TRBV6-2/TRBV6-3; CDR3: CASSSRDRRKQPQHF; DNA: TGTGCCAGCAGTTCGCGGGACAGAAGGAAACAGCCCCAGCATTTT
J: TRBJ2-3; D: TRBD2; size: -; V: TRBV7-2; CDR3: CASQWTSGIISTDTQYF; DNA: TGTGCCAGCCAGTGGACTAGCGGGATTATTAGCACAGATACGCAGTATTTT
J: TRBJ2-7; D: -; size: -; V: TRBV12-3/TRBV12-4; CDR3: CASSWGLSEQYF; DNA: TGTGCCAGCAGTTGGGGTCTGAGCGAGCAGTACTTC
J: TRBJ2-4; D: -; size: -; V: TRBV28; CDR3: CASARLGETKNIQYF; DNA: TGTGCCAGCGCACGGCTGGGGGAGACCAAAAACATTCAGTACTTC
J: TRBJ2-3; D: -; size: -; V: TRBV11-3; CDR3: CASSLDRWERTDTQYF; DNA: TGTGCCAGCAGCTTAGATAGGTGGGAGCGCACAGATACGCAGTATTTT
J: TRBJ2-1; D: -; size: few; V: TRBV14; CDR3: CASSQEGAGGTYEQFF; DNA: TGTGCCAGCAGCCAAGAAGGGGCAGGGGGGACATATGAGCAGTTCTTC
J: TRBJ2-7; D: -; size: few; V: TRBV14; CDR3: CASSQVLGRGLYEQYF; DNA: TGTGCCAGCAGCCAAGTATTAGGAAGGGGCTTGTACGAGCAGTACTTC
J: TRBJ2-7; D: -; size: -; V: TRBV6-2/TRBV6-3; CDR3: CASSYPYAERAMYEQYF; DNA: TGTGCCAGCAGTTACCCGTACGCGGAGAGGGCCATGTACGAGCAGTACTTC
J: TRBJ2-7; D: -; size: -; V: TRBV4-1; CDR3: CASSPVARTDRHSLEQYF; DNA: TGCGCCAGCAGCCCTGTCGCCCGCACCGACCGTCACTCTCTCGAGCAGTACTTC
J: TRBJ1-5; D: -; size: few; V: TRBV6-5; CDR3: CASSYDVDQPQHF; DNA: TGTGCCAGCAGTTACGACGTGGATCAGCCCCAGCATTTT
J: TRBJ1-5; D: TRBD1; size: few; V: TRBV12-3/TRBV12-4; CDR3: CASSSTGGGQPQHF; DNA: TGTGCCAGCAGTTCGACAGGGGGTGGTCAGCCCCAGCATTTT
J: TRBJ1-4; D: -; size: -; V: TRBV7-2; CDR3: CASSLPGGEKLFF; DNA: TGTGCCAGCAGCCTCCCGGGTGGTGAAAAACTGTTTTTT
J: TRBJ2-5; D: -; size: -; V: TRBV5-1; CDR3: CASSLWRDAVHVETQYF; DNA: TGCGCCAGCAGCTTGTGGCGGGACGCGGTGCACGTCGAGACCCAGTACTTC
J: TRBJ2-2; D: -; size: few; V: TRBV20-1; CDR3: CSASRQTNTGELFF; DNA: TGCAGTGCTAGTAGGCAGACGAACACCGGGGAGCTGTTTTTT
J: TRBJ2-2; D: -; size: few; V: TRBV4-3; CDR3: CASSQVVVGWEGAAGELFF; DNA: TGCGCCAGCAGCCAAGTTGTTGTTGGGTGGGAGGGGGCGGCCGGGGAGCTGTTTTTT
J: TRBJ1-4; D: -; size: -; V: TRBV29-1; CDR3: CSVEEGTNEKLFF; DNA: TGCAGCGTTGAAGAAGGCACTAATGAAAAACTGTTTTTT
J: TRBJ2-7; D: -; size: -; V: TRBV7-2; CDR3: CASSLRPGGANYEQYF; DNA: TGTGCCAGCAGCTTACGACCAGGTGGAGCTAACTACGAGCAGTACTTC
J: TRBJ2-5; D: -; size: few; V: TRBV27; CDR3: CASSSQVQETQYF; DNA: TGTGCCAGCAGTTCCCAAGTCCAAGAGACCCAGTACTTC
J: TRBJ2-4; D: -; size: -; V: TRBV12-3/TRBV12-4; CDR3: CASSPDYQGIQYF; DNA: TGTGCCAGCAGCCCCGACTATCAGGGCATTCAGTACTTC
J: TRBJ2-4; D: -; size: -; V: TRBV4-3; CDR3: CASSEARGSIQYF; DNA: TGCGCCAGCAGCGAAGCCAGAGGCAGCATTCAGTACTTC
J: TRBJ2-1; D: TRBD2; size: -; V: TRBV7-2; CDR3: CASSFVAGGYTDEQFF; DNA: TGTGCCAGCAGCTTTGTAGCGGGAGGCTACACTGATGAGCAGTTCTTC
J: TRBJ2-6; D: -; size: -; V: TRBV20-1; CDR3: CSARGPGANVLTF; DNA: TGCAGTGCTAGAGGTCCTGGGGCCAACGTCCTGACTTTC
J: TRBJ1-5; D: TRBD1; size: -; V: TRBV2; CDR3: CASNPLGTGGGGNQPQHF; DNA: TGTGCCAGCAACCCTCTCGGGACAGGGGGCGGCGGTAATCAGCCCCAGCATTTT
J: TRBJ1-4; D: -; size: -; V: TRBV6-2/TRBV6-3; CDR3: CASSSGHGTNEKLFF; DNA: TGTGCCAGCAGTTCGGGACACGGAACTAATGAAAAACTGTTTTTT